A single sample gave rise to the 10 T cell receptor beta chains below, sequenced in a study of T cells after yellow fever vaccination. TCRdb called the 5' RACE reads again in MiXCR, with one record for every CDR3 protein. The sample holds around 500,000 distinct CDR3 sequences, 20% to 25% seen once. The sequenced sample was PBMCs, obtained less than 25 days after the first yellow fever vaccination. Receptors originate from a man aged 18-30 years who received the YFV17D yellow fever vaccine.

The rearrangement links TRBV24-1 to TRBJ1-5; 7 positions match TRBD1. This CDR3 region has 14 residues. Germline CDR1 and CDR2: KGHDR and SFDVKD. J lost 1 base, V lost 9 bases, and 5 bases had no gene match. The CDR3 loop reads CATAYRGSNQPQHF. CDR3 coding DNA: TGTGCCACCGCCTACAGGGGAAGCAATCAGCCCCAGCATTTT.

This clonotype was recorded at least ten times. The CDR3 protein is CASSPGGGSYNEQFF. CDR3 nucleotides: TGTGCCAGCAGCCCAGGAGGGGGGTCCTACAATGAGCAGTTCTTC. The chain employs TRBV7-6 and TRBJ2-1; D possibly uses TRBD1 or TRBD2 (6 bases each). The germline V gene encodes CDR1 SGHVS and CDR2 FNYEAQ. The CDR3 is 15 residues long. V was clipped by 5 bases and J by 1 base, with 12 bases between them.

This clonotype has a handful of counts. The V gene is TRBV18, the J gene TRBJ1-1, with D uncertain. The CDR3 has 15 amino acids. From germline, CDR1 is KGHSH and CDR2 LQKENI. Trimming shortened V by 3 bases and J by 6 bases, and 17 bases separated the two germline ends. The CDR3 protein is CASSPLDANGAEAFF. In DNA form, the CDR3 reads TGTGCCAGCTCACCTTTGGACGCGAATGGGGCTGAAGCTTTCTTT.

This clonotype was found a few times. In DNA form, the CDR3 reads TGTGCCAGCAGCTTAGACGGACAGGGGGCCACCTATTCACCCCTCCACTTT. Translated: CASSLDGQGATYSPLHF. The chain recombines TRBV11-2 with TRBJ1-6; 11 bases are shared with TRBD1. This CDR3 region has 17 residues. Germline trimming cut 0 bases from V and 8 bases from J; bases unmatched to any gene: 6. Germline V CDR1 and CDR2: SGHAT, FQNNGV. Variable domain in full (rest from reference TRBV11-2 and TRBJ1-6): EAGVAQSPRYKIIEKRQSVAFWCNPISGHATLYWYQQILGQGPKLLIQFQNNGVVDDSQLPKDRFSAERLKGVDSTLKIQPAKLEDSAVYLCASSLDGQGATYSPLHFGNGTRLTVT.

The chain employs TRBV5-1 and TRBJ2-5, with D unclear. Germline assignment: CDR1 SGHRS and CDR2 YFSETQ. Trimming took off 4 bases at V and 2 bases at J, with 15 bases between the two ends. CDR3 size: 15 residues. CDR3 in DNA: TGCGCCAGCAGCGGTAAGGGTAGACTGCAAGAGACCCAGTACTTC. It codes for CASSGKGRLQETQYF.

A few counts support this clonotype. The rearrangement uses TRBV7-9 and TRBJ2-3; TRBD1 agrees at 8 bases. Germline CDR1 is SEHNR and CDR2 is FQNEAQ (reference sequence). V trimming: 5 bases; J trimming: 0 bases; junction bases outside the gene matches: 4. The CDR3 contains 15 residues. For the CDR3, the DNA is TGTGCCAGCAGCGCGCGACAGGGGAGCACAGATACGCAGTATTTT. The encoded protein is CASSARQGSTDTQYF.

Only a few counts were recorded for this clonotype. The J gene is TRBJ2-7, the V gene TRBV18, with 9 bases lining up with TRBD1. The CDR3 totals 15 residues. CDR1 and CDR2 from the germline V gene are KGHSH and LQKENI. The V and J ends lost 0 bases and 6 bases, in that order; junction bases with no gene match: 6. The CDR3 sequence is CASSPPSQGASEQYF. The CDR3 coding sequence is TGTGCCAGCTCACCACCCTCACAGGGGGCGAGCGAGCAGTACTTC.

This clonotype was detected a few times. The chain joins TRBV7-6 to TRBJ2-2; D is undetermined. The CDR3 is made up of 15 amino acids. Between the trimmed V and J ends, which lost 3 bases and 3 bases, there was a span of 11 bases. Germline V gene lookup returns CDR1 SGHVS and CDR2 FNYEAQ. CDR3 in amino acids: CASSFRPTDTGELFF. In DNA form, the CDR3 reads TGTGCCAGCAGCTTTCGACCTACCGACACCGGGGAGCTGTTTTTT. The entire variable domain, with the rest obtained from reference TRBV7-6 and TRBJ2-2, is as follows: GAGVSQSPRYKVTKRGQDVALRCDPISGHVSLYWYRQALGQGPEFLTYFNYEAQQDKSGLPNDRFSAERPEGSISTLTIQRTEQRDSAMYRCASSFRPTDTGELFFGEGSRLTVL.

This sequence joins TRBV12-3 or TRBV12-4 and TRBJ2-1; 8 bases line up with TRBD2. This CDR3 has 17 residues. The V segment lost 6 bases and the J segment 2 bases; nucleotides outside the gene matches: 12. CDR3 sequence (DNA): TGTGCCAGCAGGCCGTCCTTCGGGGGGGCCCCCTACAATGAGCAGTTCTTC. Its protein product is CASRPSFGGAPYNEQFF.

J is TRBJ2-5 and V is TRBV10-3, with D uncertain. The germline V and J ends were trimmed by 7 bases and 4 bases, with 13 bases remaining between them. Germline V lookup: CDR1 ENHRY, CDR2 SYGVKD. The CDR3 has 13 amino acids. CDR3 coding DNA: TGTGCCATCACCTGGGGTCATTCAGAGACCCAGTACTTC. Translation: CAITWGHSETQYF.